Listed below are T cell receptor beta chains from one sample, sequenced in a study of human T cells and chemical hapten exposure. TCRdb processed the RACE reads anew with MiXCR; each CDR3 protein has one entry. Of roughly 75,000 distinct CDR3 sequences detected, approximately 8.6% appear once; the ten largest clones hold 1.7%. The sample taken for sequencing was whole blood. These receptors all stem from a female donor in good health. Some clones in this sample may be carry-over from other donors' samples. Each CDR3 is given with its conserved first and last residue.

v_call	cdr3_length	j_call	cdr3_aa
TRBV4-3	18	TRBJ1-6	CASSQYRALSSYNSPLHF
TRBV4-3	15	TRBJ1-1	CASSQDSGGRTEAFF
TRBV6-1	10	TRBJ1-1	CATAYTEAFF
TRBV18	19	TRBJ2-3	CASSPPVGLAGAPTDTQYF
TRBV12-3/TRBV12-4	14	TRBJ2-2	CASSLWAESGELFF
TRBV6-1	17	TRBJ2-1	CASNRPEGPAGDNEQFF
TRBV29-1	11	TRBJ2-1	CSVLESDEQFF
TRBV7-9	16	TRBJ2-1	CASSPGPGQGYNEQFF
TRBV5-4	14	TRBJ1-1	CASSLGQGRGEAFF
TRBV24-1	15	TRBJ2-2	CATSGGTGRSGELFF
TRBV28	15	TRBJ2-3	CASSYDTTSTDTQYF
TRBV4-3	13	TRBJ1-2	CASSHTGAGGYTF
TRBV6-1	14	TRBJ1-4	CASSSGTPNEKLFF
TRBV7-2	17	TRBJ2-3	CASSPTNSGGQTDTQYF
TRBV18	14	TRBJ1-1	CASSPTRGQAEAFF
TRBV12-3/TRBV12-4	13	TRBJ1-6	CASRRAYNSPLHF
TRBV4-2	15	TRBJ1-3	CASSQDWGAGNTIYF
TRBV14	15	TRBJ2-1	CASSQPNGGRDEQFF
TRBV6-1	15	TRBJ2-7	CASSEEGPSPYEQYF
TRBV4-3	16	TRBJ2-3	CASSQQTGFGTDTQYF
TRBV12-3/TRBV12-4	14	TRBJ2-7	CASSLSTKPYEQYF
TRBV4-1	20	TRBJ2-6	CASSQPRLVPPTPGANVLTF
TRBV5-4	13	TRBJ2-7	CASSLVVASEQYF
TRBV6-5	16	TRBJ1-5	CASSRSTGRNNQPQHF
TRBV27	14	TRBJ1-2	CASSFNRGRSGYTF
TRBV3-1	16	TRBJ1-6	CASSQGFRARNSPLHF
TRBV5-1	14	TRBJ2-5	CASSPGLAEETQYF
TRBV12-3/TRBV12-4	14	TRBJ1-5	CASSLPGYLQPQHF
TRBV7-9	17	TRBJ1-5	CASSHNMVGGQYQPQHF
TRBV3-1	16	TRBJ1-4	CASSQPGRGSDEKLFF
TRBV5-1	14	TRBJ2-3	CASSFGLAAPSQYF
TRBV18	12	TRBJ2-1	CASSPGEREQFF
TRBV15	15	TRBJ2-1	CATSRDYGKNNEQFF